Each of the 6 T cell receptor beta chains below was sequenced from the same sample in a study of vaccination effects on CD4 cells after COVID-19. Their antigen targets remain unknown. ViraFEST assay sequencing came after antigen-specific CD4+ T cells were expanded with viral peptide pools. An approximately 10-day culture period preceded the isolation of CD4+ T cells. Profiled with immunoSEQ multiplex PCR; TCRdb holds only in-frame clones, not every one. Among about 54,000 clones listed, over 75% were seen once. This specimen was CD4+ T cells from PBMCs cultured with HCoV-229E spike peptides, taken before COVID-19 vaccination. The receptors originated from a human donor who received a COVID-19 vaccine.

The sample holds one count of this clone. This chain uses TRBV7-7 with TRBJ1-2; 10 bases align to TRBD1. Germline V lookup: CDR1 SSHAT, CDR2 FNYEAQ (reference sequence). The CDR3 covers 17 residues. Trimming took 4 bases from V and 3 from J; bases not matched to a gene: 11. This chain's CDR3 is CASSSRDRGQVYYGYTF. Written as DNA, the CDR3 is TGTGCCAGCAGCTCCCGGGACAGGGGTCAGGTTTACTATGGCTACACCTTC.

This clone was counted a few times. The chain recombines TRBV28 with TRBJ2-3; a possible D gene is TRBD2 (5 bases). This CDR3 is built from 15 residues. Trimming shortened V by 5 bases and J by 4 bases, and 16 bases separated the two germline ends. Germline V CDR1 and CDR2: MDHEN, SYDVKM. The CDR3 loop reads CASSASMLRPDTQYF. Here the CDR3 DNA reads TGTGCCAGCAGTGCTAGCATGCTTCGCCCAGATACGCAGTATTTT.

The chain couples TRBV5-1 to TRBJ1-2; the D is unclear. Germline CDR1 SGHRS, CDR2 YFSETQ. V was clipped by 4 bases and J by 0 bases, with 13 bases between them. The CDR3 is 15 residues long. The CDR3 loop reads CASSRHGESNYGYTF. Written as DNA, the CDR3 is TGCGCCAGCAGCCGACACGGGGAGTCTAACTATGGCTACACCTTC.

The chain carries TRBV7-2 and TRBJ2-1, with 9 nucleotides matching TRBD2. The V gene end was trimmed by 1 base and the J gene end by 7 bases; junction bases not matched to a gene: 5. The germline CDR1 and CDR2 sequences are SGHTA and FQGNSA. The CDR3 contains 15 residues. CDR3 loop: CASSLGTSEWNEQFF. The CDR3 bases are TGTGCCAGCAGCTTAGGGACTAGCGAATGGAATGAGCAGTTCTTC.

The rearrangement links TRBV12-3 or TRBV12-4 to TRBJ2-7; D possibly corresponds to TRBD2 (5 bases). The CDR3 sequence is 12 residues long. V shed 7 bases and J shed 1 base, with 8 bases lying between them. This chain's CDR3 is CASKKRSYEQYV. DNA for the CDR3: TGTGCCAGCAAGAAGCGGTCCTACGAGCAGTACGTC.

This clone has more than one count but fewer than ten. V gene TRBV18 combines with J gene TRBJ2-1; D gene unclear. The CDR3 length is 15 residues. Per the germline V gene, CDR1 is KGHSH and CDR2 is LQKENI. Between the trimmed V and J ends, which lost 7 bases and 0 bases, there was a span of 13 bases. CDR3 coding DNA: TGTGCCAGCTGCGCAAAGTTAAGCTCCTACAATGAGCAGTTCTTC. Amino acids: CASCAKLSSYNEQFF.